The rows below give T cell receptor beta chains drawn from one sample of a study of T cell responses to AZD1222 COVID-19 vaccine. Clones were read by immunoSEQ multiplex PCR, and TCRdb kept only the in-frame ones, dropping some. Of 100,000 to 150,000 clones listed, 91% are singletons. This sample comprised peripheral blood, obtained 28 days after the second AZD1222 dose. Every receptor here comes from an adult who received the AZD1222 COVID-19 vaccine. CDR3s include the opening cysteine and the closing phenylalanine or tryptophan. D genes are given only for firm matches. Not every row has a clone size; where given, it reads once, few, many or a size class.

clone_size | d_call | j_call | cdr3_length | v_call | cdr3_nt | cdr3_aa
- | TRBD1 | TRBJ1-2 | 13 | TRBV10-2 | TGCGCCAGCAGCACACAGGGGAACTATGGCTACACCTTC | CASSTQGNYGYTF
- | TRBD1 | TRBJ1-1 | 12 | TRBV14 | TGTGCCAGCAGCCATGACAGGGGCGAAGCTTTCTTT | CASSHDRGEAFF
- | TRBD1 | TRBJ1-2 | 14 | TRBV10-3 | TGTGCCATCAGTGAAGGACAGGGGGGCTATGGCTACACCTTC | CAISEGQGGYGYTF
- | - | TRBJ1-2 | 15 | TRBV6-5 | TGTGCCAGCAGTTACTCATGGTTCACCGACTATGGCTACACCTTC | CASSYSWFTDYGYTF
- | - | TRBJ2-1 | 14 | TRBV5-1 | TGCGCCAGTTCGGCCCTAACTAGGGGTAGTGAGCAGTTCTTC | CASSALTRGSEQFF
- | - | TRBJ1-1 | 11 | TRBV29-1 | TGCAGCGTTCACCTGGGGGGGGGAGCTTTCTTT | CSVHLGGGAFF
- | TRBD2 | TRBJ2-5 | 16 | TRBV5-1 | TGCGCCAGCAGCGTCTCCGGGCGGGGGGTGGTTGAGACCCAGTACTTC | CASSVSGRGVVETQYF
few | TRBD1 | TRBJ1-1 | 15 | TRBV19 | TGTGCCAGTAGTCCGGACAGGGGAATGGACACTGAAGCTTTCTTT | CASSPDRGMDTEAFF
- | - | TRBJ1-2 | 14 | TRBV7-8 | TGTGCCAGCAGCCCCCGGACAACAGTCTATGGCTACACCTTC | CASSPRTTVYGYTF
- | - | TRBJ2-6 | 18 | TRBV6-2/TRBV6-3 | TGTGCCAGCAGTTACTCGAGGCAGGAATACTCTGGGGCCAACGTCCTGACTTTC | CASSYSRQEYSGANVLTF
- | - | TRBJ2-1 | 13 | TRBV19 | TGTGCCAGTAGTATAGGGGGGTACAATGAGCAGTTCTTC | CASSIGGYNEQFF
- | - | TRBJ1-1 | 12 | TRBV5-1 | TGCGCCAGCAGCTTAGACTTAAAAGAAGCTTTCTTT | CASSLDLKEAFF
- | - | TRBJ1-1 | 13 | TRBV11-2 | TGTGCCAGCAGCACACAGGGCCACACTGAAGCTTTCTTT | CASSTQGHTEAFF
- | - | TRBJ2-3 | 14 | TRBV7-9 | TGTGCCAGCAGCTTAATGGTCAGCACAGATACGCAGTATTTT | CASSLMVSTDTQYF
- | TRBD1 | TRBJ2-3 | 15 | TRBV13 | TGTGCCAGCAGCACGGGGACAGGGGTGACAGATACGCAGTATTTT | CASSTGTGVTDTQYF